This TCR beta chain was sequenced in a study of OX40 agonist ivuxolimab in advanced cancers. About the study: Participants, 82.7% male, averaged about 56 years of age, ranging from about 23 to 90.

This CDR3 comprises 14 residues. Trimming stripped 3 bases from V and 3 bases from J, with 11 bases between. Germline assignment: CDR1 MNHEY and CDR2 SMNVEV (reference sequence). Assay: immunoSEQ multiplex PCR; the TCRdb copy retains only in-frame clones and omits some. The sample includes about 9,700 clones, 55% to 75% of them seen just once. The input for sequencing was CD4+ or CD8+ T cells sorted from blood, taken in a trial of the OX40 agonist ivuxolimab. The gene calls are TRBV27 and TRBJ1-1; TRBD1 is a possible D gene (5 bases). This clonotype originated in an adult with an advanced solid tumor such as melanoma, head and neck, liver or kidney cancer. Here the CDR3 reads CASSLQGWDTEAFF. Written as DNA, the CDR3 is TGTGCCAGCAGTTTGCAGGGTTGGGACACTGAAGCTTTCTTT.